Shown below are 16 T cell receptor beta chains from a single sample sequenced in a study of tumor-infiltrating lymphocytes in localized non-small cell lung cancer. TCRdb keeps only in-frame clones here, not all; method: immunoSEQ multiplex PCR. The sample holds 13,000 to 15,000 clones, around 81% seen once. The specimen sequenced was lung tumor tissue. The receptors here all came from a human donor with non-small cell lung cancer.

This clone was found a few times. This rearrangement joins TRBV5-1 to TRBJ2-6; D is perhaps TRBD1 or TRBD2 (5 bases each). Between the trimmed V and J ends, which lost 9 bases and 0 bases, there was a span of 16 bases. The germline CDR1 and CDR2 sequences are SGHRS and YFSETQ. This CDR3 spans 16 amino acids. The CDR3 DNA sequence: TGCGCCATTTCAGGGACGGATTACTCTGGGGCCAACGTCCTGACTTTC. It is translated as CAISGTDYSGANVLTF.

The CDR3 nucleotides read TGTGCCAGCAGTCCGACGCCAGTTAACTATGGCTACACCTTC. It translates to CASSPTPVNYGYTF. The rearrangement links TRBV6-6 to TRBJ1-2; D not certain. Trimming pared 5 bases from V and 1 base from J, leaving 11 bases between. Looked up from germline, CDR1 is MNHNY and CDR2 is SVGAGI (reference sequence). The CDR3 consists of 14 residues.

This rearrangement joins TRBV6-1 to TRBJ1-5, with 7 bases lining up with TRBD1. V was clipped by 4 bases and J by 4 bases; unmatched bases: 10. The CDR3 sequence is 16 residues long. CDR1 is MNHNS, CDR2 SASEGT, per germline. The CDR3 coding sequence is TGTGCCAGCAGTGGAAGGACAGGCGTAATAAATCAGCCCCAGCATTTT. Protein sequence: CASSGRTGVINQPQHF.

The chain links TRBV29-1 to TRBJ1-2, with TRBD1 matching over 7 bases. The CDR3 length is 14 residues. Germline values: CDR1 SQVTM, CDR2 ANQGSEA. The ends lost 1 base at V and 7 bases at J; junction bases unmatched: 9. CDR3 protein: CSVEGTGERSGYTF. DNA for the CDR3: TGCAGCGTTGAAGGTACAGGGGAGAGGAGTGGCTACACCTTC.

This chain links TRBV10-2 with TRBJ2-7, with 8 bases lining up with TRBD2. This CDR3 region has 16 residues. Germline V CDR1 and CDR2: WSHSY, SAAADI. The V and J ends lost 2 bases and 6 bases, in that order; junction bases with no gene match: 12. CDR3 region: CASSEGGGGSPAEQYF. In DNA, the CDR3 is TGCGCCAGCAGTGAGGGGGGCGGGGGGTCCCCCGCCGAGCAGTACTTC.

The J gene is TRBJ2-7, the V gene TRBV21-1; the D call of TRBD2 is as the table states it, not checked on the DNA. TRBV21-1 corresponds to a pseudogene. The length of the CDR3 is 18 residues. In DNA form, the CDR3 reads TGTGCCAGCAGCAAAGCGCGGGGAATCCGGCTGGGCGCCTACGAGCAGTACTTC. Its protein product is CASSKARGIRLGAYEQYF.

This clone was detected once. The chain links TRBV5-4 to TRBJ2-1; 9 bases line up with TRBD2. The germline V gene encodes CDR1 SGHNT and CDR2 YYREEE (reference sequence). This CDR3 comprises 14 residues. Trimming cost V 6 bases and J 2 bases; bases outside gene matches: 3. In nucleotides, the CDR3 is TGTGCCAGCACTCTAGCGGGACCCTACAATGAGCAGTTCTTC. Translating it yields CASTLAGPYNEQFF.

This chain links TRBV29-1 with TRBJ2-5; 8 nucleotides match TRBD2. V dropped 7 bases and J dropped 5; count of bases not matched to a gene: 12. Germline lookup yields CDR1 SQVTM and CDR2 ANQGSEA. CDR3 size: 14 residues. CDR3 loop: CSASFGLAGETQYF. The CDR3 DNA follows: TGCAGCGCCTCGTTCGGGCTAGCGGGCGAGACCCAGTACTTC.

This rearrangement joins TRBV5-1 to TRBJ1-2, with TRBD1 as a possible D gene (6 bases). Trimming removed 0 bases at V and 4 bases at J, with 25 bases between. Germline V gives CDR1 SGHRS, CDR2 YFSETQ. The CDR3 covers 19 residues. The CDR3 bases are TGCGCCAGCAGCTTGGAGGGGGGACGATCCCCTTCCCGGTTCTATGGCTACACCTTC. Protein sequence: CASSLEGGRSPSRFYGYTF.

V gene TRBV2 combines with J gene TRBJ2-5; 9 bases are shared with TRBD2. CDR3 size: 16 residues. J was trimmed by 5 bases and V by 4 bases; bases with no gene match: 11. Looked up from germline, CDR1 is SNHLY and CDR2 is FYNNEI. This CDR3 is CASSARLAVRPETQYF. The CDR3 bases are TGTGCCAGCAGTGCCCGACTAGCGGTACGGCCCGAGACCCAGTACTTC.

The chain joins TRBV5-8 to TRBJ2-3; TRBD2 agrees at 7 bases. Germline values: CDR1 SGHTS, CDR2 YDEGEE. This CDR3 is built from 16 residues. Trimming at V came to 0 bases and at J to 2 bases, leaving 6 bases not matched to a gene. This chain's CDR3 is CASSLGQRGTTDTQYF. As DNA, the CDR3 is TGTGCCAGCAGCTTGGGCCAGCGGGGCACCACAGATACGCAGTATTTT.

This clone was picked up a small number of times. The chain uses TRBV27 and TRBJ2-7, with D unclear. This CDR3 contains 11 residues. Deletions cut 5 bases from V and 2 bases from J, with 4 bases between. CDR1 and CDR2 from the germline V gene are MNHEY and SMNVEV (reference sequence). In nucleotides, the CDR3 is TGTGCCAGCAGTGGGGCCTACGAGCAGTACTTC. It is translated as CASSGAYEQYF.

The chain recombines TRBV21-1 with TRBJ2-3; the table's D call TRBD2 went unverified against the DNA. TRBV21-1 is given as a pseudogene. This CDR3 is built from 11 residues. As DNA, the CDR3 is TGTGCCAGCCTTTTTTCGGATACGCAGTATTTT. It yields the protein CASLFSDTQYF.

The V gene is TRBV10-2, the J gene TRBJ2-7; 10 bases fit TRBD1. Germline V gene sequence: CDR1 WSHSY, CDR2 SAAADI. V was pared by 5 bases and J by 3 bases, with 1 base of the junction left unmatched. The CDR3 contains 13 residues. The CDR3 bases are TGCGCCAGCAGTCGGACAGGGGGCTACGAGCAGTACTTC. Its protein is CASSRTGGYEQYF.

CDR3 loop: CASSITTGPNYGYTF. In nucleotides, the CDR3 is TGTGCCAGCAGCATAACCACAGGGCCGAACTATGGCTACACCTTC. The gene calls are TRBV9 and TRBJ1-2, with D perhaps matching TRBD1 (6 bases). Per the germline V gene, CDR1 is SGDLS and CDR2 is YYNGEE. The CDR3 consists of 15 residues. V was shortened by 4 bases and J by 2 bases, with 15 bases between the two germline ends.

This clone has a single count. This CDR3 reads CARHETGDYTF. In DNA, the CDR3 is TGTGCCCGGCACGAGACAGGGGACTACACCTTC. V and J are TRBV30 and TRBJ1-2; 8 bases align to TRBD1. The CDR3 runs to 11 residues. Germline V gene sequence: CDR1 GTSNPN, CDR2 SVGIG (reference sequence). Unmatched junction bases numbered 9, after V lost 8 bases and J lost 10 bases.